Below are 10 T cell receptor beta chains sequenced from a single sample in a study of CD8 T cells in Susac syndrome. Reverse transcription of about 0.45 to 1 ug RNA used random hexamers. Via MiXCR, TCRdb re-called the immunoSEQ multiplex PCR reads, giving one row per CDR3 protein. The profile covers approximately 210,000 distinct CDR3 sequences, with 94% appearing a single time and 0.15% to 0.2% taken by the ten largest. The sample was CD4+ T cells from PBMCs. These receptors originate from a human donor with Susac syndrome.

V and J are TRBV30 and TRBJ2-7; 8 bases map to TRBD1. This CDR3 has 12 residues. Germline values: CDR1 GTSNPN, CDR2 SVGIG (reference sequence). V lost 5 bases to trimming and J lost 3 bases; unmatched junction nucleotides: 3. The chain's CDR3 is CAWGTGNYEQYF. The DNA for the CDR3 is TGTGCCTGGGGGACAGGCAACTACGAGCAGTACTTC.

The V and J genes are TRBV30 and TRBJ2-2; maybe TRBD2 (5 bases). Trimming shortened V by 1 base and J by 2 bases, and 14 bases separated the two germline ends. Germline CDR1 is GTSNPN and CDR2 is SVGIG (reference sequence). This CDR3 is 16 amino acids long. The CDR3 loop reads CAWSAGRERNTGELFF. The DNA of the CDR3 is TGTGCCTGGAGTGCCGGACGGGAAAGAAACACCGGGGAGCTGTTTTTT.

The rearrangement uses TRBV6-2 or TRBV6-3 and TRBJ2-5; D tentatively fits TRBD1 or TRBD2 (6 bases each). Per germline, CDR1 MNHEY and CDR2 SVGEGT. Trimming pared 6 bases from V and 4 bases from J, leaving 15 bases between. The CDR3 is 14 residues long. CDR3 residues: CASSLEQGGETQYF. DNA for the CDR3: TGTGCCAGCAGCCTAGAACAGGGAGGAGAGACCCAGTACTTC.

The chain recombines TRBV6-6 with TRBJ1-2; a possible D gene is TRBD1 (5 bases). CDR1 is MNHNY and CDR2 is SVGAGI in the germline V gene (reference sequence). CDR3 length: 16 residues. The germline V and J ends were trimmed by 7 bases and 0 bases, with 18 bases remaining between them. CDR3 in DNA: TGTGCCAGCAAAAGAAACATTGAGACAGCTAACTATGGCTACACCTTC. This sequence encodes CASKRNIETANYGYTF.

This chain joins TRBV6-2 or TRBV6-3 and TRBJ1-5; D ambiguous. The CDR3 runs 14 residues. From germline, CDR1 is MNHEY and CDR2 SVGEGT. The V end lost 7 bases, the J end lost 0 bases, and 10 bases lay between the germline ends. The CDR3: CASTRPHSNQPQHF. CDR3 nucleotides: TGTGCCAGCACCCGGCCCCATAGCAATCAGCCCCAGCATTTT.

The sample holds one count of this clonotype. The chain is built from TRBV7-3 and TRBJ2-5; 10 bases map to TRBD2. The CDR3 loop spans 17 amino acids. The germline V gene has CDR1 SGHTA and CDR2 FQGTGA. V lost 5 bases and J lost 1; bases outside the gene matches: 10. CDR3 amino acids: CASSQGLALAAQETQYF. The CDR3, as DNA: TGTGCCAGCAGCCAGGGACTAGCGTTAGCGGCCCAAGAGACCCAGTACTTC.

The chain employs TRBV6-2 or TRBV6-3 and TRBJ2-7; D might be TRBD2 (7 bases). V shed 6 bases and J shed 2 bases, with 11 bases lying between them. The germline CDR1 and CDR2 sequences are MNHEY and SVGEGT. The CDR3 totals 13 residues. This CDR3 is CASRRGGPYEQYF. CDR3 sequence (DNA): TGTGCCAGCAGGAGGGGGGGCCCCTACGAGCAGTACTTC.

V gene TRBV20-1 combines with J gene TRBJ1-4; 9 nucleotides align to TRBD1. This CDR3 is 15 amino acids long. The germline gives CDR1 DFQATT, CDR2 SNEGSKA (reference sequence). After removal of 1 base from V and 7 bases from J, the junction contained 7 bases not matched to a gene. The CDR3 region is CSARGQTGGGEKLFF. For the CDR3, the DNA is TGCAGTGCTAGAGGTCAGACAGGGGGAGGTGAAAAACTGTTTTTT.

The chain joins TRBV7-2 to TRBJ2-3; no reliable D call. V was trimmed by 1 base and J by 8 bases, leaving 7 bases between them. This CDR3 is built from 12 residues. Germline CDR1 SGHTA, CDR2 FQGNSA. The CDR3 DNA reads TGTGCCAGCAGCTTAGATGTGGGTACGCAGTATTTT. Translating it yields CASSLDVGTQYF.

This clonotype was detected only once. The gene calls are TRBV20-1 and TRBJ1-5; D remains ambiguous. The V gene lost 5 bases and the J gene lost 3 bases, with 11 bases spanning the gap. This CDR3 comprises 13 residues. CDR1 DFQATT and CDR2 SNEGSKA come from the germline V gene (reference sequence). CDR3 sequence reads: CSALDGDNQPQHF. As DNA, the CDR3 is TGCAGTGCTCTGGACGGGGACAATCAGCCCCAGCATTTT.